The table lists the clone carrying this TCR beta chain with a few counts. These data belong to a study of blood T cell repertoires in COVID-19. J was trimmed by 5 bases and V by 7 bases; bases with no gene match: 19. The CDR3 covers 16 residues. Germline loops: CDR1 SQVTM, CDR2 ANQGSEA. In the study's own analysis: Cell counts per sample came from amplifying reference gene primers. The assay was immunoSEQ multiplex PCR, and TCRdb's table has in-frame clones only and misses some. D and trimming were read from the DNA, whereas the V and J calls and clone size are those reported in that table. The table lists 160,000 or so clones, 65% to 85% of them singletons.

The rearrangement joins TRBV29-1 to TRBJ2-5; the match to TRBD2 covers 7 bases. The sequenced sample was peripheral blood. This sequence was found in a man between 60 and 75 years old with active or convalescent COVID-19. The CDR3 region is CSAGGTAGVLTETQYF. CDR3 coding DNA: TGCAGCGCCGGAGGGACCGCGGGAGTGTTGACGGAGACCCAGTACTTC.